Presented here are 31 T cell receptor beta chains from one specimen sequenced in a study of cytomegalovirus exposure and HLA in healthy donors. The PCR used 60 Vbeta and 13 Jbeta primers. Sequenced by immunoSEQ multiplex PCR; TCRdb stores in-frame clones only, minus some. This table holds roughly 97,000 clones, roughly 79% found once. Sequencing was performed on PBMCs. These receptors came from a man in his 60s in good health and CMV-seropositive.

The J gene is TRBJ1-1, the V gene TRBV28; D possibly corresponds to TRBD1 (6 bases). This CDR3 has 13 residues. Germline values: CDR1 MDHEN, CDR2 SYDVKM. Trimming pared 2 bases from V and 5 bases from J, leaving 9 bases between. The CDR3 DNA reads as TGTGCCAGCAGTTTAGGACAGAAAACTGAAGCTTTCTTT. Protein sequence: CASSLGQKTEAFF.

This chain connects TRBV7-2 to TRBJ2-5; D remains unclear. Germline-derived CDR1 and CDR2 are SGHTA and FQGNSA. CDR3 length equals 15 residues. Trimming removed 2 bases from V and 0 bases from J, with 10 bases in between. The CDR3, as DNA: TGTGCCAGCAGCTTAACGACTTCATACCAAGAGACCCAGTACTTC. It yields the protein CASSLTTSYQETQYF.

The chain joins TRBV18 to TRBJ1-5, with 9 bases lining up with TRBD1. The V and J ends lost 2 bases and 0 bases, in that order; junction bases with no gene match: 5. The CDR3 is 17 residues long. The germline gives CDR1 KGHSH, CDR2 LQKENI. The chain's CDR3 is CASSPGQGFYSNQPQHF. The CDR3 nucleotides read TGTGCCAGCTCACCAGGACAGGGGTTTTATAGCAATCAGCCCCAGCATTTT.

V is TRBV19 and J is TRBJ2-2, with 8 bases that match TRBD1. This CDR3 spans 15 amino acids. V lost 8 bases to trimming and J lost 1 base; unmatched junction nucleotides: 6. Germline CDR1 and CDR2: LNHDA and SQIVND (reference sequence). Written as DNA, the CDR3 is TGTGCCAGTCTTTCAGGACAGGGGAACACCGGGGAGCTGTTTTTT. Its protein product is CASLSGQGNTGELFF. Supplemented by reference TRBV19 and TRBJ2-2, the full variable domain reads DGGITQSPKYLFRKEGQNVTLSCEQNLNHDAMYWYRQDPGQGLRLIYYSQIVNDFQKGDIAEGYSVSREKKESFPLTVTSAQKNPTAFYLCASLSGQGNTGELFFGEGSRLTVL.

The chain couples TRBV7-8 to TRBJ2-3; 8 nucleotides agree with TRBD2. The CDR3 runs to 15 residues. Germline V CDR1 and CDR2: SGHVS, FQNEAQ. V lost 4 bases, J lost 4 bases, and 7 bases stayed unmatched. The CDR3 protein is CASSSPGLGSDTQYF. DNA of the CDR3: TGTGCCAGCAGCTCCCCGGGACTAGGTTCAGATACGCAGTATTTT.

The chain is built from TRBV30 and TRBJ1-4; D is ambiguous. Deletions cut 0 bases from V and 4 bases from J, with 9 bases between. The CDR3 is 14 amino acids. Germline assignment: CDR1 GTSNPN and CDR2 SVGIG (reference sequence). The CDR3 here is CAWSVGGRNEKLFF. For the CDR3, the DNA is TGTGCCTGGAGTGTTGGCGGGCGTAATGAAAAACTGTTTTTT.

Only a few counts were recorded for this clone. The gene calls are TRBV12-2 and TRBJ1-2; the table's D call TRBD1 went unverified against the DNA. TRBV12-2 has pseudogene status. The CDR3 length is 17 residues. CDR3 in amino acids: CASRSKPWGPKTPGYTF. Here the CDR3 DNA reads TGTGCAAGTCGCTCCAAACCGTGGGGGCCAAAAACCCCTGGCTACACCTTC.

The rearrangement joins TRBV25-1 to TRBJ1-1, with TRBD1 as a possible D gene (5 bases). This CDR3 contains 15 residues. Between the trimmed V and J ends, which lost 9 bases and 2 bases, there was a span of 19 bases. CDR1 is MGHDK, CDR2 SYGVNS, per germline. CDR3 DNA sequence: TGTGCCAGGTCCCGACGGTCCGGGGGAAACACTGAAGCTTTCTTT. Translation: CARSRRSGGNTEAFF.

The chain carries TRBV2 and TRBJ2-5, with a tentative D call TRBD2 (7 bases). The CDR3 consists of 14 residues. The germline gives CDR1 SNHLY, CDR2 FYNNEI. Trimming removed 11 bases from V and 5 bases from J, with 21 bases in between. CDR3 DNA: TGTGCCGGATCATCTAACGGGGGGCCTGAGACCCAGTACTTC. As protein: CAGSSNGGPETQYF.

The sample holds one count of this clone. The identical CDR3 is also encoded by other nucleotide sequences in the sample. The J gene is TRBJ1-2, the V gene TRBV28; D perhaps matches TRBD1 (6 bases). The germline V gene encodes CDR1 MDHEN and CDR2 SYDVKM. The V and J ends lost 2 bases and 8 bases respectively, with 9 bases between them. The CDR3 consists of 12 residues. The CDR3 nucleotides read TGTGCCAGCAGTTTAGGGGGCCTGGGCTACACCTTC. Translated: CASSLGGLGYTF.

The genes are TRBV19 and TRBJ2-5, with a possible D match to TRBD1 (6 bases). The CDR3 totals 15 residues. CDR1 LNHDA and CDR2 SQIVND come from the germline V gene (reference sequence). Between the trimmed V and J ends, which lost 3 bases and 1 base, there was a span of 12 bases. CDR3 coding DNA: TGTGCCAGTAGTATCTCTAGGGACATCCAAGAGACCCAGTACTTC. Encoded protein: CASSISRDIQETQYF.

V and J are TRBV27 and TRBJ2-3; 12 nucleotides agree with TRBD1. The CDR3 spans 15 residues. V lost 4 bases, J lost 9 bases, and 8 bases stayed unmatched. The V gene's germline CDR1 is MNHEY and CDR2 SMNVEV (reference sequence). The chain's CDR3 is CASSSPGQGAGTQYF. CDR3 nucleotide sequence: TGTGCCAGCAGTTCTCCGGGACAGGGGGCTGGCACGCAGTATTTT.

V gene TRBV5-1 combines with J gene TRBJ2-2; the D gene is possibly TRBD1 (5 bases). CDR1 is SGHRS and CDR2 is YFSETQ in the germline V gene. This CDR3 spans 15 amino acids. V was cut by 5 bases and J by 4 bases, with 15 bases left in between. DNA for the CDR3: TGCGCCAGCAGGGGGATGGGGCGCAGCACCGGGGAGCTGTTTTTT. Translated: CASRGMGRSTGELFF.

The V and J genes are TRBV7-9 and TRBJ2-7; 7 nucleotides line up with TRBD2. CDR3 length equals 14 residues. V lost 3 bases to trimming and J lost 3 bases; unmatched junction nucleotides: 5. Per germline, CDR1 SEHNR and CDR2 FQNEAQ (reference sequence). The CDR3 nucleotides read TGTGCCAGCAGCTTGGCGGGGGAATTCTACGAGCAGTACTTC. Translating it yields CASSLAGEFYEQYF.

The CDR3 reads CASSHPGTGETGANVLTF. Here the CDR3 DNA reads TGTGCCAGCAGCCACCCGGGGACAGGGGAGACTGGGGCCAACGTCCTGACTTTC. The V gene is TRBV5-4, the J gene TRBJ2-6, with 10 nucleotides matching TRBD1. Per the germline V gene, CDR1 is SGHNT and CDR2 is YYREEE (reference sequence). The CDR3 has 18 amino acids. V lost 4 bases and J lost 2; bases outside the gene matches: 9.

The rearrangement links TRBV7-9 to TRBJ2-7; D is ambiguous. Trimming cost V 4 bases and J 1 base, with 11 bases left between them. The germline CDR1 and CDR2 sequences are SEHNR and FQNEAQ (reference sequence). The CDR3 length is 14 residues. The CDR3: CASSSGSWSYEQYF. In DNA form, the CDR3 reads TGTGCCAGCAGCTCAGGCTCTTGGTCCTACGAGCAGTACTTC.

V and J are TRBV28 and TRBJ2-7; 10 nucleotides line up with TRBD1. The junction had 7 bases not matched to a gene; V was cut back by 5 bases and J by 6 bases. The CDR3 is 14 residues long. From germline, CDR1 is MDHEN and CDR2 SYDVKM. CDR3 DNA sequence: TGTGCCAGCAGTCCGGGACAGGGGCTCGGCGAGCAGTACTTC. Translating gives CASSPGQGLGEQYF.

V usage is TRBV5-1 and J usage is TRBJ2-1; 8 bases agree with TRBD1. This CDR3 contains 15 residues. The V and J ends lost 0 bases and 7 bases, in that order; junction bases with no gene match: 6. Germline V gene data show CDR1 as SGHRS and CDR2 as YFSETQ. CDR3 coding DNA: TGCGCCAGCAGCTTGGACGGACAGGGTCTGAATGAGCAGTTCTTC. This encodes CASSLDGQGLNEQFF.

This chain joins TRBV18 and TRBJ1-1; a weak D match, TRBD1 (5 bases). The CDR3 contains 13 residues. The V gene's germline CDR1 is KGHSH and CDR2 LQKENI. With 8 bases removed from V and 5 bases from J, the gap between germline ends came to 15 bases. CDR3 DNA: TGTGCCAGCGCAACGGGGGGGGAGACTGAAGCTTTCTTT. Protein sequence: CASATGGETEAFF.

In its sample, this clone was seen once. This chain connects TRBV6-4 to TRBJ1-1, with 7 bases aligning to TRBD1. Looked up from germline, CDR1 is MRHNA and CDR2 is SNTAGT. V was clipped by 7 bases and J by 1 base; unmatched bases: 9. The CDR3 has 15 residues. The CDR3 loop reads CASIDRALTNTEAFF. CDR3 sequence (DNA): TGTGCCAGCATAGACAGGGCCCTAACGAACACTGAAGCTTTCTTT.

The V gene is TRBV2, the J gene TRBJ2-7; 7 bases line up with TRBD1. In germline, CDR1 is SNHLY, CDR2 FYNNEI. There are 13 residues in the CDR3. The V gene end was trimmed by 6 bases and the J gene end by 5 bases; junction bases not matched to a gene: 7. The chain's CDR3 is CASRRDSDNEQYF. As DNA, the CDR3 is TGTGCCAGCAGACGGGACAGCGATAACGAGCAGTACTTC.

This rearrangement joins TRBV9 to TRBJ1-1, with D maybe TRBD1 (5 bases). V was shortened by 0 bases and J by 5 bases, with 11 bases between the two germline ends. Germline V gene lookup returns CDR1 SGDLS and CDR2 YYNGEE. The length of the CDR3 is 14 residues. CDR3 residues: CASSVEKGWTEAFF. The CDR3 DNA sequence: TGTGCCAGCAGCGTAGAAAAGGGGTGGACTGAAGCTTTCTTT. Using reference TRBV9 and TRBJ1-1 for the parts outside the CDR3, the full variable domain is DSGVTQTPKHLITATGQRVTLRCSPRSGDLSVYWYQQSLDQGLQFLIQYYNGEERAKGNILERFSAQQFPDLHSELNLSSLELGDSALYFCASSVEKGWTEAFFGQGTRLTVV.

This sequence joins TRBV7-7 and TRBJ2-2, with D unresolved. The CDR3 has 15 amino acids. Germline V gene sequence: CDR1 SSHAT, CDR2 FNYEAQ (reference sequence). The V and J ends lost 2 bases and 0 bases respectively, with 7 bases between them. The CDR3 DNA reads TGTGCCAGCAGCTTAACACCGACGAACACCGGGGAGCTGTTTTTT. It is translated as CASSLTPTNTGELFF.

The chain is built from TRBV28 and TRBJ2-5, with D possibly TRBD1 on 5 matching bases. This CDR3 has 13 residues. CDR1 is MDHEN and CDR2 is SYDVKM in the germline V gene. The ends were cut back, 7 bases at V and 0 bases at J, with 9 bases in the middle. CDR3 nucleotide sequence: TGTGCCAGCACCCAGACAGACCAAGAGACCCAGTACTTC. It yields the protein CASTQTDQETQYF.

The chain joins TRBV27 to TRBJ2-5; 7 nucleotides align to TRBD1. J lost 0 bases, V lost 5 bases, and 9 bases had no gene match. The length of the CDR3 is 16 residues. Germline CDR1 is MNHEY and CDR2 is SMNVEV (reference sequence). CDR3 protein: CASSRLGTEYQETQYF. Here the CDR3 DNA reads TGTGCCAGCAGTCGACTCGGGACAGAGTACCAAGAGACCCAGTACTTC.

The chain couples TRBV7-3 to TRBJ2-5, with 8 bases lining up with TRBD1. In germline, CDR1 is SGHTA, CDR2 FQGTGA. V dropped 4 bases and J dropped 5; count of bases not matched to a gene: 3. This CDR3 comprises 13 residues. The chain's CDR3 is CASSSTGAETQYF. CDR3 nucleotide sequence: TGTGCCAGCAGCTCGACAGGGGCTGAGACCCAGTACTTC.

A remark on this clone: Different DNA sequences within this sample yield the same CDR3. V usage is TRBV5-1 and J usage is TRBJ1-2; weak D call: TRBD1 (5 bases). Germline CDR1 SGHRS, CDR2 YFSETQ. The CDR3 runs 13 residues. Trimming left V 5 bases short and J 4 bases short, with 12 bases between. The CDR3 spells CASSPDRSYGYTF. The CDR3 DNA follows: TGCGCCAGCAGTCCAGACAGAAGCTATGGCTACACCTTC.

This clone occurred a few times. The J gene is TRBJ1-2, the V gene TRBV7-3; 7 positions agree with TRBD1. The germline V gene encodes CDR1 SGHTA and CDR2 FQGTGA. V shed 2 bases, J shed 6 bases, and the junction held 3 bases outside the gene matches. This CDR3 has 13 residues. The CDR3 is CASSLRTGDGYTF. CDR3 nucleotides: TGTGCCAGCAGCTTACGAACAGGGGATGGCTACACCTTC.

The V call is TRBV6-1, the J call TRBJ2-5; the D is unclear. Germline V CDR1 and CDR2: MNHNS, SASEGT. The CDR3 runs to 15 residues. V was trimmed by 2 bases and J by 11 bases, leaving 21 bases between them. CDR3 sequence: CASSESSAGLGEQYF. The CDR3 region has the DNA TGTGCCAGCAGTGAATCATCGGCAGGCCTGGGTGAGCAGTACTTC.

The V call is TRBV7-6, the J call TRBJ2-3, with a weak D call TRBD2 (6 bases). V was pared by 4 bases and J by 3 bases, with 23 bases between. The CDR3 contains 18 residues. In germline, CDR1 is SGHVS, CDR2 FNYEAQ. In nucleotides, the CDR3 is TGTGCCAGCAGCTCCTCTCCCTCGGTAGCGGTAATAACAGATACGCAGTATTTT. Its translation: CASSSSPSVAVITDTQYF.

This sequence joins TRBV29-1 and TRBJ1-5; D might be TRBD1 (5 bases). The CDR3 is 13 residues long. From germline, CDR1 is SQVTM and CDR2 ANQGSEA. Trimming stripped 4 bases from V and 3 bases from J, with 10 bases between. CDR3 sequence reads: CSVGDRTNQPQHF. The CDR3 bases are TGCAGCGTTGGAGACAGAACCAATCAGCCCCAGCATTTT. Based on the CDR3 plus reference TRBV29-1 and TRBJ1-5, the full variable domain is SAVISQKPSRDICQRGTSLTIQCQVDSQVTMMFWYRQQPGQSLTLIATANQGSEATYESGFVIDKFPISRPNLTFSTLTVSNMSPEDSSIYLCSVGDRTNQPQHFGDGTRLSIL.